Listed here is a single T cell receptor beta chain. Its antigen is not identified. The PCR had 60 Vbeta and 13 Jbeta primers. Sequencing was performed with immunoSEQ multiplex PCR; in TCRdb, only in-frame clones are kept and a portion is missing. The sample holds roughly 97,000 clones, 73% seen once. This entry is derived from a study of cytomegalovirus exposure and HLA in healthy donors. Study results and limitations: About 90% or about 30% of the time was how often most TCR beta V segments were productive, according to an earlier analysis.

This CDR3 contains 14 residues. Per the germline V gene, CDR1 is MNHEY and CDR2 is SVGAGI. Between the trimmed V and J ends, which lost 3 bases and 0 bases, there was a span of 9 bases. Sequencing was done on a sample of PBMCs. The chain recombines TRBV6-5 with TRBJ2-7; no clear D. The receptor was derived from a man aged 40-49 years in good health and CMV-seronegative. CDR3 sequence: CASSYIRFSYEQYF. In DNA form, the CDR3 reads TGTGCCAGCAGTTATATTCGTTTCTCCTACGAGCAGTACTTC.